This T cell receptor beta chain was profiled in a study of blood T cells in healthy people across ages. Germline V CDR1 and CDR2: SGHTA, FQGTGA. The CDR3 totals 14 residues. V lost 5 bases, J lost 6 bases, and 9 bases stayed unmatched. Next came a second PCR, run for roughly 6 to 11 cycles, which used a sample-barcoded 5' primer along with a J-beta primer mix. The study obtained at least 2.5 million CDR3-containing paired-end reads from every sample. TCRdb ran MiXCR on the 5' RACE reads and lists one entry per CDR3 protein. The data show approximately 800,000 distinct CDR3 sequences, with about 61% seen just once and roughly 24% held by the top ten.

The chain links TRBV7-3 to TRBJ2-7, with 8 bases matching TRBD1. Sequences were obtained from blood. The receptor was isolated from a man aged 40-49 years in good health. CDR3 nucleotides: TGTGCCAGCAGCCCCCGGACAGGGACCGGCGAGCAGTACTTC. Its protein product is CASSPRTGTGEQYF. Combining the CDR3 with reference TRBV7-3 and TRBJ2-7 gives the whole variable domain GAGVSQTPSNKVTEKGKYVELRCDPISGHTALYWYRQSLGQGPEFLIYFQGTGAADDSGLPNDRFFAVRPEGSVSTLKIQRTERGDSAVYLCASSPRTGTGEQYFGPGTRLTVT.